This TCR beta chain was obtained from a study of low-dose radiotherapy and immunotherapy resistance in tumors. Study-level information: Intravenously given cyclophosphamide 200 mg/m2 followed a two-week schedule that placed each dose one day before radiation and immunotherapy.

This CDR3 has 14 amino acids. The germline CDR1 and CDR2 sequences are SQVTM and ANQGSEA. J gave up 5 bases and V 4 bases, and 8 bases lay outside the gene matches. This clonotype showed up many times. This sample's time point: before trial treatment. TRAV- and TRBV-specific primers were used for first-strand cDNA, which covered alpha and beta chains. The TCRs were subjected to amplification over 20 PCR cycles employing a constant-region primer in conjunction with a V-primer adapter. TCRdb ran MiXCR on the reads and lists one entry per CDR3 protein. This sample carries tens of thousands of distinct CDR3 sequences, about 18% of them seen once, and the ten largest clones take 2.5% to 3%.

The sample here was PBMCs, taken before treatment. The chain combines TRBV29-1 with TRBJ2-5, with 9 bases lining up with TRBD2. The receptor comes from a male donor with prostate cancer. CDR3 sequence (DNA): TGCAGCGTTGGGTTCAGCGGGGGGAGCGAGACCCAGTACTTC. Translated: CSVGFSGGSETQYF.